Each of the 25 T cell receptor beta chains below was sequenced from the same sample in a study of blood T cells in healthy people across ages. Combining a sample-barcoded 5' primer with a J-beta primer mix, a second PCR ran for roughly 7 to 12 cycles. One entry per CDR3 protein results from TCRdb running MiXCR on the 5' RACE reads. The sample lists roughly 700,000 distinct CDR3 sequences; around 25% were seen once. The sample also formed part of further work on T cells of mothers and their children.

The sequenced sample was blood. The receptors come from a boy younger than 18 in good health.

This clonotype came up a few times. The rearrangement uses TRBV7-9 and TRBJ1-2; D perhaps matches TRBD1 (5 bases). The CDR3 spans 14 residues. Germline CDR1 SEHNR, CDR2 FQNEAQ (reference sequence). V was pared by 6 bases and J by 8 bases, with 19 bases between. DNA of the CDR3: TGTGCCAGCAGTTGGGGGACTGACGATGCGGGCTACACCTTC. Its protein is CASSWGTDDAGYTF.

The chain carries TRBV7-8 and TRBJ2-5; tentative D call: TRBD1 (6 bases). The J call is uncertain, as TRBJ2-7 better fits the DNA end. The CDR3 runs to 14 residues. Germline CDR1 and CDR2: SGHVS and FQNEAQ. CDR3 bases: TGTGCCAGCACCATACAGGGATCCGGGTACGAGCAGTACTTC. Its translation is CASTIQGSGYEQYF.

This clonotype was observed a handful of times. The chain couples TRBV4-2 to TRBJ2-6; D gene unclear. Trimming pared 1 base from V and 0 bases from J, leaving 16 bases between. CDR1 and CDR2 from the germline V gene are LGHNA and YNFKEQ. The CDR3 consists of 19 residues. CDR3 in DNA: TGTGCCAGCAGCCAAGGAGCGACCATAACTTTCTCTGGGGCCAACGTCCTGACTTTC. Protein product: CASSQGATITFSGANVLTF.

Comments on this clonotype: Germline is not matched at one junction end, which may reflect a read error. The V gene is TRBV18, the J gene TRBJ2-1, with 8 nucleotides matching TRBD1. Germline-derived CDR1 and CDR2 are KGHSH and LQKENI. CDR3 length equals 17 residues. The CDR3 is CASSPAGTGGLQETQHF. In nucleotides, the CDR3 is TGTGCCAGCTCACCAGCTGGAACAGGGGGGCTCCAAGAGACCCAGCACTTC.

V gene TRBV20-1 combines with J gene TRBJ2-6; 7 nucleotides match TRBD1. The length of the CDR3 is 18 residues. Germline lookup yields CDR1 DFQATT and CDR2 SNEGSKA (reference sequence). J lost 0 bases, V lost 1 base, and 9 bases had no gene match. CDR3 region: CSARGGRGSLSGANVLTF. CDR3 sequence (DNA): TGCAGTGCTAGAGGCGGCAGGGGGTCCCTCTCTGGGGCCAACGTCCTGACTTTC.

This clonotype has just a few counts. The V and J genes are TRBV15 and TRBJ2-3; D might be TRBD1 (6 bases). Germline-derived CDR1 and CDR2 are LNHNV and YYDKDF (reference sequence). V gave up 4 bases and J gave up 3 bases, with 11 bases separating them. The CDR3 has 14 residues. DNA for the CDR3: TGTGCCACCAGCATCCAAGGGGGAACAGATACGCAGTATTTT. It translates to CATSIQGGTDTQYF.

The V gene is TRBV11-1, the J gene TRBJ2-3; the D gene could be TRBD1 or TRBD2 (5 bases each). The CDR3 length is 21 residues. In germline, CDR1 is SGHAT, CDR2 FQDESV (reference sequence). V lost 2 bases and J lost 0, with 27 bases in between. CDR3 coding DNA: TGTGCCAGCAGCTTATTCTCGGGGTCGTTCCCTGGGACGGATAGCACAGATACGCAGTATTTT. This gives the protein CASSLFSGSFPGTDSTDTQYF.

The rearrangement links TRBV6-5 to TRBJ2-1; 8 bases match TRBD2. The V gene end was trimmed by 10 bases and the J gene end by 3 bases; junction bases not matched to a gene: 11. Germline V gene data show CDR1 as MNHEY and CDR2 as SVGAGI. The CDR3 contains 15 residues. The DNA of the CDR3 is TGTGCCACCTCTTTAGCGGGAACTGACTACAATGAGCAGTTCTTC. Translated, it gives CATSLAGTDYNEQFF.

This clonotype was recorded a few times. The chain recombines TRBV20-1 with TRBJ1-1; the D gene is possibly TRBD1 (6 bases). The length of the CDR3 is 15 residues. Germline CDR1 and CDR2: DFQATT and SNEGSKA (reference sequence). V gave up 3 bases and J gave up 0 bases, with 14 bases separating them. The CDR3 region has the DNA TGCAGTGCTAGGAAATCAGGACAGTTGAACACTGAAGCTTTCTTT. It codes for CSARKSGQLNTEAFF.

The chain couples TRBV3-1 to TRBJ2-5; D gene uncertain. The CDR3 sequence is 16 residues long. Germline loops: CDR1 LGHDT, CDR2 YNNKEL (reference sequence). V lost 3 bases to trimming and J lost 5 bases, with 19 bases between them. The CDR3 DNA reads TGTGCCAGCAGCCAGCCCCCTTGGGTGCGGTCGGAGACCCAGTACTTC. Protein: CASSQPPWVRSETQYF.

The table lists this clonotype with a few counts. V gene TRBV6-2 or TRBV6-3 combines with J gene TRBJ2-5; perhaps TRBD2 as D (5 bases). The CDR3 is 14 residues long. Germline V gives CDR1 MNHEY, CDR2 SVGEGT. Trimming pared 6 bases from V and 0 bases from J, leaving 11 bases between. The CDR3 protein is CASSRTLYQETQYF. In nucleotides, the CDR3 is TGTGCCAGCAGCCGGACTTTGTACCAAGAGACCCAGTACTTC.

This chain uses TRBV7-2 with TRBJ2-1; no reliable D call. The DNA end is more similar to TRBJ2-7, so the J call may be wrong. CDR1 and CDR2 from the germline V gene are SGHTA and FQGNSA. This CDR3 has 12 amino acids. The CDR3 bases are TGTGCCAGCAGCTTTGTACGGTACGAGCAGTACTTC. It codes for CASSFVRYEQYF.

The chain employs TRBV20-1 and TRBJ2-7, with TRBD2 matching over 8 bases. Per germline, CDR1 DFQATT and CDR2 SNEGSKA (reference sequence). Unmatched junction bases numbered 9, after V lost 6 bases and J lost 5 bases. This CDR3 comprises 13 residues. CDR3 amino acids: CSATKAGVNEQYF. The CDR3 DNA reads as TGCAGTGCGACTAAAGCGGGAGTGAACGAGCAGTACTTC.

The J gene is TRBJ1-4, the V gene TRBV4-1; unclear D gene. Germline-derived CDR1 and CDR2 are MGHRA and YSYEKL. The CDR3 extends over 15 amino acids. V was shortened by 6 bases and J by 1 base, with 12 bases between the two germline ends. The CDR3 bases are TGCGCCAGCAGGGACTTAGGGCGAACTAATGAAAAACTGTTTTTT. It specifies CASRDLGRTNEKLFF.

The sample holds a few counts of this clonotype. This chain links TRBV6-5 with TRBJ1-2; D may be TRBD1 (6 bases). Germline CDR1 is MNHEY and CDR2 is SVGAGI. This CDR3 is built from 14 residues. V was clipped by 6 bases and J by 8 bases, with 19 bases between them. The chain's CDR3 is CASSRGQRLPGYTF. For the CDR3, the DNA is TGTGCCAGCAGCCGCGGACAGAGGCTTCCCGGCTACACCTTC.

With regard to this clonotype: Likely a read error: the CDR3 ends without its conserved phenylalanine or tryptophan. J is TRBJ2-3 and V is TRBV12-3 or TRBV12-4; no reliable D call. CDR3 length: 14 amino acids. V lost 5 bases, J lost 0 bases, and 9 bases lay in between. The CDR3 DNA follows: TGTGCCAGCAGTGACGGACGGAGCACAGATACGCAGTATTCT. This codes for CASSDGRSTDTQYS.

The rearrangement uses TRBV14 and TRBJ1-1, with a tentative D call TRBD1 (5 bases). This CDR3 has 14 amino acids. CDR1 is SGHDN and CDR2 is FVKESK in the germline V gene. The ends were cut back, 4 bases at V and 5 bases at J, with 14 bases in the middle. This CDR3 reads CASSLSGTRTEAFF. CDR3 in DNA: TGTGCCAGCAGCCTATCCGGGACTCGGACTGAAGCTTTCTTT. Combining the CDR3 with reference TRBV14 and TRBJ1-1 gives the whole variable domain EAGVTQFPSHSVIEKGQTVTLRCDPISGHDNLYWYRRVMGKEIKFLLHFVKESKQDESGMPNNRFLAERTGGTYSTLKVQPAELEDSGVYFCASSLSGTRTEAFFGQGTRLTVV.

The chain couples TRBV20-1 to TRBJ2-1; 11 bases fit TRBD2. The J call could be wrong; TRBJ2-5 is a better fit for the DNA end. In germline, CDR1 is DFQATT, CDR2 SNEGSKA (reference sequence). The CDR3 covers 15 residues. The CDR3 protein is CSAPLAGGLRETQYF. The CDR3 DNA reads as TGCAGTGCCCCATTAGCGGGGGGGCTACGAGAGACCCAGTACTTC.

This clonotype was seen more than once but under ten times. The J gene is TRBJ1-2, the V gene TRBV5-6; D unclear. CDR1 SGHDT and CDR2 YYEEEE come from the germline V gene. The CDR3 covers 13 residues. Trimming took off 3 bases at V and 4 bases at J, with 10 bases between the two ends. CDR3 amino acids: CASSSSGAYGYTF. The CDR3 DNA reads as TGTGCCAGCAGCTCGTCAGGCGCCTATGGCTACACCTTC.

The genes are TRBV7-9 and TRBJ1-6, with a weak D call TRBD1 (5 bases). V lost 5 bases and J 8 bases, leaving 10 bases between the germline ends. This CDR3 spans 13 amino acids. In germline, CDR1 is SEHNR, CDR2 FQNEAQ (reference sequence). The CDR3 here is CASSQGGYSPLHF. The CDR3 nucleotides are TGTGCCAGCAGCCAGGGCGGGTATTCACCCCTCCACTTT.

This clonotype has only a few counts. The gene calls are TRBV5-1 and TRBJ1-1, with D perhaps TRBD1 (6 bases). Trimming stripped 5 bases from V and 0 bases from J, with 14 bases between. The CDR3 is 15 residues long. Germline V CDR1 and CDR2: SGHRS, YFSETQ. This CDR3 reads CASRSGAGMNTEAFF. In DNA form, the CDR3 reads TGCGCCAGCAGGTCGGGGGCAGGGATGAACACTGAAGCTTTCTTT.

The CDR3 spells CASSGWTAREQYF. The DNA for the CDR3 is TGTGCCAGCAGTGGATGGACAGCCCGCGAGCAGTACTTC. The chain links TRBV6-1 to TRBJ2-7, with a weak D call TRBD1 (6 bases). The CDR3 spans 13 residues. Trimming cost V 4 bases and J 6 bases, with 13 bases left between them. Germline V gene lookup returns CDR1 MNHNS and CDR2 SASEGT.

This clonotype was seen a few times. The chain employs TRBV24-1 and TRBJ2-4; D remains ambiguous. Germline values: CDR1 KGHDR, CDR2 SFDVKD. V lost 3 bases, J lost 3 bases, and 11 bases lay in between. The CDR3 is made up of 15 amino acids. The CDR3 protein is CATSDRPQDKNIQYF. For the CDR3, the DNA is TGTGCCACCAGTGATCGTCCCCAGGACAAAAACATTCAGTACTTC.

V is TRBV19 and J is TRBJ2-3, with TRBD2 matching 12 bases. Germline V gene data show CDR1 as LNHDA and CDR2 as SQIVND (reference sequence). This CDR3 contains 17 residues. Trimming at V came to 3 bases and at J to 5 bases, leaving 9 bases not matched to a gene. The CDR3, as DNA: TGTGCCAGTAGTATGACTAGCGGGGGCGAACTGGGAGATACGCAGTATTTT. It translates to CASSMTSGGELGDTQYF. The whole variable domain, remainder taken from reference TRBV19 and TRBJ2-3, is DGGITQSPKYLFRKEGQNVTLSCEQNLNHDAMYWYRQDPGQGLRLIYYSQIVNDFQKGDIAEGYSVSREKKESFPLTVTSAQKNPTAFYLCASSMTSGGELGDTQYFGPGTRLTVL.

As DNA, the CDR3 is TGTGCCAGCAGTTCCTACGTCGGGGGCCCGAACACCGGGGAGCTGTTTTTT. It specifies CASSSYVGGPNTGELFF. The genes are TRBV6-5 and TRBJ2-2; the D call may be TRBD1 or TRBD2 (6 bases each). Between the trimmed V and J ends, which lost 4 bases and 0 bases, there was a span of 15 bases. The length of the CDR3 is 17 residues. The germline V gene encodes CDR1 MNHEY and CDR2 SVGAGI.